This TCR beta chain derives from a study of blood T cell repertoires in COVID-19. About the research overall: The study drew acute and convalescent COVID-19 samples from the United States, Italy and Spain. Sample material is recorded as cDNA or gDNA derived from T cells, B-cell-depleted T cells, or PBMCs.

Germline CDR1 reads MNHEY; CDR2 reads SVGAGI. This CDR3 has 11 residues. Losses at the gene ends were 7 bases for V and 10 bases for J; bases not matched to a gene: 5. As originally analysed: Researchers report that nucleated cell counts were estimated from reference gene primer amplification. Only in-frame clones appear in the TCRdb table, and some are missing; sequencing was by immunoSEQ multiplex PCR. V and J calls and clone size are copied from that table; D and trimming were computed from the DNA. The data contain 95,000 to 150,000 clones, approximately 90% of them singletons. This rearrangement joins TRBV6-5 to TRBJ1-1, with 8 bases lining up with TRBD1. Input material: peripheral blood. This clonotype was obtained from a woman in her fifties or sixties with acute or convalescent COVID-19. In DNA form, the CDR3 reads TGTGCCAGCAATAGACAGGGGAGAGCTTTCTTT. Encoded protein: CASNRQGRAFF.